These 23 T cell receptor beta chains came from one sample sequenced in a study of T cells in Graves' hyperthyroidism and ophthalmopathy. Amplified TCR beta CDR3 regions came from RNA transcripts. TCR CDR3 regions were first amplified by RT-PCR with HTBI primers. One entry per CDR3 protein results from TCRdb running MiXCR on the multiplex PCR reads. The sample includes under 400,000 distinct CDR3 sequences, around a sixth of them seen just once. The sequencing sample was made of blood. These receptors came from a woman between 40 and 50 years old with Graves' ophthalmopathy.

This clonotype has ten or more counts. The V gene is TRBV6-1, the J gene TRBJ1-5, with a weak D call TRBD1 (6 bases). Per the germline V gene, CDR1 is MNHNS and CDR2 is SASEGT. CDR3 length: 14 amino acids. V was shortened by 4 bases and J by 6 bases, with 13 bases between the two germline ends. The CDR3 loop reads CASSAPGAFQPQHF. In DNA form, the CDR3 reads TGTGCCAGCAGTGCCCCAGGGGCATTTCAGCCCCAGCATTTT.

This clonotype was found many times. This CDR3 is CASSPRGLAAETQYF. CDR3 nucleotides: TGTGCCAGCAGCCCCCGCGGACTAGCGGCGGAGACCCAGTACTTC. This sequence joins TRBV28 and TRBJ2-5; 10 positions agree with TRBD2. Unmatched junction bases numbered 9, after V lost 6 bases and J lost 5 bases. CDR3 size: 15 residues. Germline V gene sequence: CDR1 MDHEN, CDR2 SYDVKM.

This clonotype was seen a handful of times. The chain recombines TRBV5-5 with TRBJ1-5; D not resolved. Germline V CDR1 and CDR2: SGHKS, YYEKEE (reference sequence). The CDR3 consists of 15 residues. The V and J ends lost 0 bases and 9 bases respectively, with 16 bases between them. The CDR3 reads CASSLEGGRSWPQHF. The CDR3 region has the DNA TGTGCCAGCAGCTTGGAGGGTGGCAGGTCCTGGCCCCAGCATTTT.

This clonotype appeared many times. This chain connects TRBV28 to TRBJ2-7; D is unclear. Trimming left V 7 bases short and J 2 bases short, with 12 bases between. Germline V gene data show CDR1 as MDHEN and CDR2 as SYDVKM. CDR3 length: 13 residues. The CDR3 coding sequence is TGTGCCAGCACACAATTTCAACCCTACGAGCAGTACTTC. It encodes CASTQFQPYEQYF. Variable domain in full (rest from reference TRBV28 and TRBJ2-7): DVKVTQSSRYLVKRTGEKVFLECVQDMDHENMFWYRQDPGLGLRLIYFSYDVKMKEKGDIPEGYSVSREKKERFSLILESASTNQTSMYLCASTQFQPYEQYFGPGTRLTVT.

Many counts were recorded for this clonotype. The chain carries TRBV3-1 and TRBJ2-5; D is possibly TRBD2 (6 bases). Trimming took 1 base from V and 3 from J, leaving 15 bases between them. In germline, CDR1 is LGHDT, CDR2 YNNKEL (reference sequence). This CDR3 has 16 residues. The CDR3 sequence is CASSQVMGGREETQYF. As DNA, the CDR3 is TGTGCCAGCAGCCAAGTCATGGGGGGACGGGAAGAGACCCAGTACTTC.

As concerns this clonotype: One base away lies a much larger clone, so this may be a sequencing read error. V is TRBV5-8 and J is TRBJ1-2; D perhaps matches TRBD1 (5 bases). The CDR3 has 14 amino acids. The germline CDR1 and CDR2 sequences are SGHTS and YDEGEE. The CDR3: CAGSLKGTSYGYTF. DNA for the CDR3: TGTGCCGGCAGCTTAAAAGGGACGTCCTATGGCTACACCTTC.

This clonotype was counted a few times. The J gene is TRBJ1-5, the V gene TRBV28, with 8 bases matching TRBD1. The CDR3 is 12 amino acids. J was trimmed by 7 bases and V by 6 bases; bases with no gene match: 2. Germline CDR1 reads MDHEN; CDR2 reads SYDVKM. The CDR3 nucleotides are TGTGCCAGCAGCGGACAGGGACAGCCCCAGCATTTT. Translated, it gives CASSGQGQPQHF. Drawing the rest from reference TRBV28 and TRBJ1-5, the complete variable domain is DVKVTQSSRYLVKRTGEKVFLECVQDMDHENMFWYRQDPGLGLRLIYFSYDVKMKEKGDIPEGYSVSREKKERFSLILESASTNQTSMYLCASSGQGQPQHFGDGTRLSIL.

The genes are TRBV19 and TRBJ2-6; 9 nucleotides line up with TRBD1. Trimming took 8 bases from V and 2 from J; bases not matched to a gene: 4. Per the germline V gene, CDR1 is LNHDA and CDR2 is SQIVND (reference sequence). CDR3 length equals 15 residues. For the CDR3, the DNA is TGTGCCAGTTCGGGACAGGGCACTGGGGCCAACGTCCTGACTTTC. It specifies CASSGQGTGANVLTF.

This clonotype was seen a few times. The J gene is TRBJ1-2, the V gene TRBV18, with D hard to call. The CDR3 runs 14 residues. CDR1 is KGHSH and CDR2 is LQKENI in the germline V gene. The ends were cut back, 3 bases at V and 4 bases at J, with 12 bases in the middle. CDR3 DNA: TGTGCCAGCTCACCCCGCTTAGTGGTCTATGGCTACACCTTC. This encodes CASSPRLVVYGYTF.

This clonotype was seen once. The conserved phenylalanine or tryptophan is not found at the CDR3 terminus, so this likely reflects a read error. The rearrangement uses TRBV28 and TRBJ1-5; tentatively, D is TRBD1 (5 bases). Germline assignment: CDR1 MDHEN and CDR2 SYDVKM. V dropped 3 bases and J dropped 5 bases, with 20 bases sitting between them. The length of the CDR3 is 17 residues. CDR3 nucleotides: TGTGCCAGCAGTTTTTTATCGCTACAGCGGGGCGATCAGCCCCAGCATATT. Protein product: CASSFLSLQRGDQPQHI.

This clonotype was observed at least ten times. This chain links TRBV11-2 with TRBJ1-4; no clear D gene. The V end lost 5 bases, the J end lost 5 bases, and 9 bases lay between the germline ends. The CDR3 loop spans 13 amino acids. Germline V gives CDR1 SGHAT, CDR2 FQNNGV. The CDR3 DNA follows: TGTGCCAGCAGCCCCGACCCAAATGAAAAACTGTTTTTT. It codes for CASSPDPNEKLFF. Based on the CDR3 plus reference TRBV11-2 and TRBJ1-4, the full variable domain is EAGVAQSPRYKIIEKRQSVAFWCNPISGHATLYWYQQILGQGPKLLIQFQNNGVVDDSQLPKDRFSAERLKGVDSTLKIQPAKLEDSAVYLCASSPDPNEKLFFGSGTQLSVL.

The sample holds many counts of this clonotype. The rearrangement joins TRBV2 to TRBJ2-7; no reliable D call. CDR3 size: 11 residues. Germline V CDR1 and CDR2: SNHLY, FYNNEI. Trimming took 8 bases from V and 6 from J, leaving 11 bases between them. The CDR3 is CASGKGREQYF. The DNA of the CDR3 is TGTGCCAGCGGTAAAGGACGCGAGCAGTACTTC.

This clonotype has ten or more counts. CDR3 amino acids: CASNPGGISNQPQHF. For the CDR3, the DNA is TGTGCCAGCAACCCAGGGGGGATAAGCAATCAGCCCCAGCATTTT. The V and J genes are TRBV28 and TRBJ1-5; the match to TRBD1 covers 7 bases. After removal of 7 bases from V and 1 base from J, the junction contained 7 bases not matched to a gene. Per germline, CDR1 MDHEN and CDR2 SYDVKM. CDR3 length: 15 residues.

The table lists this clonotype with many counts. The CDR3 spells CSAVGTAKETQYF. The CDR3 nucleotides are TGCAGTGCTGTCGGGACGGCCAAAGAGACCCAGTACTTC. The genes are TRBV20-1 and TRBJ2-5; D possibly matches TRBD1 or TRBD2 (5 bases each). Deletions cut 5 bases from V and 3 bases from J, with 13 bases between. CDR3 length equals 13 residues. CDR1 is DFQATT, CDR2 SNEGSKA, per germline (reference sequence).

This clonotype was seen many times. The rearrangement uses TRBV7-2 and TRBJ1-3; D is perhaps TRBD1 (5 bases). The CDR3 totals 15 residues. The germline V and J ends were trimmed by 5 bases and 4 bases, with 15 bases remaining between them. Germline CDR1 SGHTA, CDR2 FQGNSA. Here the CDR3 reads CASSPRQGGGNTIYF. For the CDR3, the DNA is TGTGCCAGCAGCCCCCGGCAGGGAGGCGGAAACACCATATATTTT.

This clonotype was counted at least ten times. The genes are TRBV3-1 and TRBJ1-2; D not certain. The CDR3 length is 12 residues. CDR1 and CDR2 from the germline V gene are LGHDT and YNNKEL (reference sequence). Trimming pared 0 bases from V and 5 bases from J, leaving 4 bases between. CDR3 residues: CASSQEEYGYTF. The CDR3 region has the DNA TGTGCCAGCAGCCAAGAGGAATATGGCTACACCTTC.

This rearrangement joins TRBV12-3 or TRBV12-4 to TRBJ2-7; D is unclear. V was cut by 3 bases and J by 6 bases, with 9 bases left in between. The CDR3 runs to 12 residues. CDR3 loop: CASSFIGIEQYF. The CDR3, as DNA: TGTGCCAGCAGTTTCATTGGGATCGAGCAGTACTTC.

The table lists this clonotype with a count of one. The DNA for the CDR3 is TGTGCCAGCACCCGGACTAGAACCTACGAGCAGTACTTC. It codes for CASTRTRTYEQYF. The rearrangement joins TRBV12-3 or TRBV12-4 to TRBJ2-7, with 7 bases aligning to TRBD2. The CDR3 spans 13 residues. Trimming removed 7 bases from V and 2 bases from J; junction bases left unmatched: 5.

This chain links TRBV28 with TRBJ2-5, with 9 bases matching TRBD1. Germline CDR1 is MDHEN and CDR2 is SYDVKM. V shed 5 bases, J shed 6 bases, and the junction held 10 bases outside the gene matches. CDR3 size: 15 residues. CDR3: CASSHGQGFRKTQYF. CDR3 DNA sequence: TGTGCCAGCAGTCATGGACAGGGGTTTCGGAAGACCCAGTACTTC. The variable domain in full, with the rest retrieved from reference TRBV28 and TRBJ2-5, is DVKVTQSSRYLVKRTGEKVFLECVQDMDHENMFWYRQDPGLGLRLIYFSYDVKMKEKGDIPEGYSVSREKKERFSLILESASTNQTSMYLCASSHGQGFRKTQYFGPGTRLLVL.

This clonotype was counted ten times or more. The chain joins TRBV7-8 to TRBJ1-3; D unclear. This CDR3 is built from 15 residues. Germline-derived CDR1 and CDR2 are SGHVS and FQNEAQ. The V gene lost 1 base and the J gene lost 2 bases, with 9 bases spanning the gap. The CDR3 DNA reads as TGTGCCAGCAGCTTAGAAGGAGCGACTGGAAACACCATATATTTT. Protein: CASSLEGATGNTIYF.

In this sample, this clonotype turned up a few times. The chain carries TRBV28 and TRBJ1-1; D call uncertain. The V gene's germline CDR1 is MDHEN and CDR2 SYDVKM. This CDR3 is 15 amino acids long. Trimming took off 0 bases at V and 7 bases at J, with 15 bases between the two ends. The CDR3 protein is CASSLWAIREFEAFF. The CDR3 DNA reads as TGTGCCAGCAGTTTATGGGCAATTCGGGAGTTTGAAGCTTTCTTT.

This clonotype appeared many times. The genes are TRBV10-3 and TRBJ1-5, with D maybe TRBD1 (5 bases). The CDR3 spans 15 residues. Germline assignment: CDR1 ENHRY and CDR2 SYGVKD. The ends were cut back, 1 base at V and 0 bases at J, with 7 bases in the middle. The CDR3 nucleotides are TGTGCCATCAGTGAGTGGGGGGATAGCAATCAGCCCCAGCATTTT. This encodes CAISEWGDSNQPQHF.

This clonotype was detected many times. V gene TRBV12-3 or TRBV12-4 combines with J gene TRBJ2-7, with no clear D. The CDR3 has 14 residues. Trimming removed 4 bases at V and 4 bases at J, with 14 bases between. In nucleotides, the CDR3 is TGTGCCAGCAGTTCGCCCCGACGTGGATACGAGCAGTACTTC. It codes for CASSSPRRGYEQYF.